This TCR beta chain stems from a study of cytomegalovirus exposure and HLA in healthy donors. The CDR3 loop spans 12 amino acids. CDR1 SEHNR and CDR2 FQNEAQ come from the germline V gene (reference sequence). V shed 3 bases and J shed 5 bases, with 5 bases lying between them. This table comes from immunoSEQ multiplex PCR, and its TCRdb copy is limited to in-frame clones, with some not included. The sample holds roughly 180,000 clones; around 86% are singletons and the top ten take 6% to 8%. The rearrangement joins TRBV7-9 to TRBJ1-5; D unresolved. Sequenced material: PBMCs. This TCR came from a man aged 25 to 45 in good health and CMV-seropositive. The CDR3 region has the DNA TGTGCCAGCAGCTTCCTAGATCAGCCCCAGCATTTT. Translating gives CASSFLDQPQHF.